This TCR beta chain was profiled in a study of human T cells and chemical hapten exposure. As for the study in general: A patient group, mainly female, showed alopecia areata, totalis or universalis. Study-level points and caveats: PT1 expanded TCR counts correlated positively with patch test score. Expanded TCRs created a significantly greater count of big CDR3 similarity clusters than controls did.

Germline CDR1 is SGHAT and CDR2 is FQNNGV. V lost 3 bases and J lost 8, with 5 bases in between. The CDR3 extends over 11 amino acids. There are many counts of this clonotype. Its antigen is as yet unknown. Time point here: pre-sensitization, week 0. Treatment defined: therapeutic diphenylcyclopropenone sensitization with weekly scalp DPC. TCRdb redid the calling of the RACE reads with MiXCR, one entry per CDR3 protein. The repertoire includes approximately 41,000 distinct CDR3 sequences, about 7.6% of them detected once, and roughly 1.3% sits in the top ten. The sequencing used whole blood, collected in connection with sensitization to the hapten diphenylcyclopropenone (DPC). This chain connects TRBV11-2 to TRBJ2-1; no definite D call. This sequence originates from a woman between 45 and 60 years old with alopecia areata. Some clones in this sample may be carry-over from other donors' samples. The CDR3 nucleotides are TGTGCCAGCAGCTTTGCCCATGAGCAGTTCTTC. It codes for CASSFAHEQFF.